This T cell receptor beta chain was captured in a study of T-cell reconstitution after alpha-beta-depleted transplantation in children. Findings and caveats of the study: There were reportedly several hundred expanded graft clones from which alpha-beta T cells came about two months after transplant. T-cell counts and diversity were attributed mostly to newly produced T cells one year after transplant. Where some patients showed high TCRbeta diversity at day 60, it came from recipient T cells and thymic progenitors that had survived.

The authors prepared the TCRbeta library with unique molecular identifiers. Each CDR3 protein is one row after TCRdb ran MiXCR on the PCR reads. The sample lists roughly 570,000 distinct CDR3 sequences, 25% to 30% occurring once. With respect to this clonotype: What it binds is unknown.

Between the trimmed V and J ends, which lost 4 bases and 7 bases, there was a span of 7 bases. The CDR3 runs 12 residues. In germline, CDR1 is MNHEY, CDR2 SMNVEV (reference sequence). Sequenced here: PBMCs, sampled before TCRalphabeta/CD19-depleted stem cell transplant. The V gene is TRBV27, the J gene TRBJ2-2, with D unclear. The origin of this receptor is a boy in the first two years of life with Wiskott-Aldrich syndrome, due to receive a stem cell transplant. The CDR3, as DNA: TGTGCCAGCAGTTCTCTGGGCGGGGAGCTGTTTTTT. Translation: CASSSLGGELFF.